The T cell receptor (beta chain) described here comes from a study of CD8 T cells in Susac syndrome. Details on this clonotype: Antigen unknown.

The authors sequenced TCR beta from blood CD8+ and CD4+ T cells. TEMRA cells were enriched by FACS, and CD4+ and CD8+ T cells were negatively isolated. The V and J ends lost 6 bases and 7 bases, in that order; junction bases with no gene match: 8. Germline CDR1 is SGHNT and CDR2 is YYREEE (reference sequence). This CDR3 contains 15 residues. Study-wide points: CD4+ T cell repertoires in Susac syndrome exhibited no evidence of clonal expansion.

With random hexamers, reverse transcription was performed on 0.5 to 1 ug of RNA. The CDR3 of TCR beta was amplified by immunoSEQ multiplex PCR across 54 Vbeta and 13 Jbeta. TCRdb redid the calling of the immunoSEQ multiplex PCR reads with MiXCR, one entry per CDR3 protein. The repertoire holds around 150,000 distinct CDR3 sequences, with about 94% as singletons. Sequencing was performed on CD4+ T cells from PBMCs. The V gene is TRBV5-4, the J gene TRBJ2-1; 12 nucleotides agree with TRBD2. The receptor comes from a human donor with Susac syndrome. CDR3 protein: CASTLDTSGGNEQFF. The CDR3 nucleotides read TGTGCCAGCACCCTTGATACTAGCGGGGGGAATGAGCAGTTCTTC. Full variable domain (remainder filled in from reference TRBV5-4 and TRBJ2-1): ETGVTQSPTHLIKTRGQQVTLRCSSQSGHNTVSWYQQALGQGPQFIFQYYREEENGRGNFPPRFSGLQFPNYSSELNVNALELDDSALYLCASTLDTSGGNEQFFGPGTRLTVL.